The 25 T cell receptor beta chains in this list originate from one sample, sequenced in a study of CD8 T cells in Susac syndrome. RNA was extracted with the RNeasy kit, and a quantity of roughly 0.5 to 1 ug was reverse transcribed using random hexamers. TCRdb used MiXCR to reprocess the immunoSEQ multiplex PCR reads, holding one entry per CDR3 protein. The sample has under 550,000 distinct CDR3 sequences; 85% are singletons. The sequenced sample was CD8+ T cells from PBMCs. These receptors were obtained from a human donor with multiple sclerosis.

The count of this clonotype is one. The rearrangement uses TRBV27 and TRBJ2-3; 12 nucleotides agree with TRBD1. V trimming: 6 bases; J trimming: 3 bases; junction bases outside the gene matches: 4. Germline V lookup: CDR1 MNHEY, CDR2 SMNVEV (reference sequence). The CDR3 covers 15 residues. CDR3 sequence reads: CASSRDRGRTDTQYF. Written as DNA, the CDR3 is TGTGCCAGCAGCAGGGACAGGGGGCGGACAGATACGCAGTATTTT.

This chain uses TRBV19 with TRBJ2-1; 10 nucleotides line up with TRBD2. CDR3 length equals 16 residues. V gave up 7 bases and J gave up 0 bases; unmatched junction bases: 6. CDR1 and CDR2 (germline): LNHDA, SQIVND (reference sequence). In nucleotides, the CDR3 is TGTGCCAGTACCGCTTCTAGCGGGAGCTCCTACAATGAGCAGTTCTTC. It specifies CASTASSGSSYNEQFF. Complete variable domain (other parts from reference TRBV19 and TRBJ2-1): DGGITQSPKYLFRKEGQNVTLSCEQNLNHDAMYWYRQDPGQGLRLIYYSQIVNDFQKGDIAEGYSVSREKKESFPLTVTSAQKNPTAFYLCASTASSGSSYNEQFFGPGTRLTVL.

The genes are TRBV12-3 or TRBV12-4 and TRBJ2-7; D remains unclear. Trimming took 5 bases from V and 2 from J, leaving 10 bases between them. The CDR3 extends over 13 amino acids. The CDR3, as DNA: TGTGCCAGCAGTCGTACCGGCCCCTACGAGCAGTACTTC. Amino acids: CASSRTGPYEQYF.

This clonotype was counted once. The V call is TRBV4-1, the J call TRBJ1-1; a weak D match, TRBD1 (5 bases). CDR3 size: 15 residues. V dropped 4 bases and J dropped 2 bases, with 14 bases sitting between them. CDR1 and CDR2 from the germline V gene are MGHRA and YSYEKL. Here the CDR3 DNA reads TGCGCCAGCAGCCTAGGACCGGGGCAAAACACTGAAGCTTTCTTT. Encoded protein: CASSLGPGQNTEAFF.

V is TRBV30 and J is TRBJ2-2, with no clear D. Between the trimmed V and J ends, which lost 4 bases and 7 bases, there was a span of 4 bases. The CDR3 loop spans 10 amino acids. The V gene's germline CDR1 is GTSNPN and CDR2 SVGIG (reference sequence). The CDR3 DNA sequence: TGTGCCTGGAAGCGCGGGGAGCTGTTTTTT. This sequence encodes CAWKRGELFF.

This chain joins TRBV10-2 and TRBJ2-1; 7 nucleotides line up with TRBD1. The germline gives CDR1 WSHSY, CDR2 SAAADI. CDR3 length: 15 residues. The ends lost 4 bases at V and 3 bases at J; junction bases unmatched: 6. CDR3 amino acids: CASSGQGTDYNEQFF. CDR3 bases: TGCGCCAGCAGTGGTCAAGGGACAGACTACAATGAGCAGTTCTTC.

This chain uses TRBV25-1 with TRBJ2-2, with TRBD2 as a possible D gene (5 bases). CDR3 length: 17 amino acids. From germline, CDR1 is MGHDK and CDR2 SYGVNS. The V end lost 3 bases, the J end lost 0 bases, and 14 bases lay between the germline ends. CDR3 sequence: CASSDGWVGANTGELFF. The CDR3 DNA follows: TGTGCCAGCAGTGACGGGTGGGTGGGAGCGAACACCGGGGAGCTGTTTTTT.

The gene calls are TRBV5-5 and TRBJ2-1; D gene uncertain. The CDR3 sequence is 17 residues long. The germline V and J ends were trimmed by 1 base and 0 bases, with 14 bases remaining between them. CDR1 is SGHKS, CDR2 YYEKEE, per germline (reference sequence). The CDR3, as DNA: TGTGCCAGCAGCTTGAACCCTGACATGAGCTCCTACAATGAGCAGTTCTTC. Translation: CASSLNPDMSSYNEQFF.

Here the CDR3 DNA reads TGTGCCACCCGGGACAGCGACCCCCGGGGTGAGCAGTTCTTC. It specifies CATRDSDPRGEQFF. The chain employs TRBV24-1 and TRBJ2-1; 7 bases match TRBD1. J was trimmed by 9 bases and V by 9 bases; bases with no gene match: 13. Germline V gives CDR1 KGHDR, CDR2 SFDVKD. CDR3 length: 14 amino acids.

The chain uses TRBV6-1 and TRBJ1-1; D is undetermined. This CDR3 region has 12 residues. V was trimmed by 11 bases and J by 0 bases, leaving 10 bases between them. Germline V gene data show CDR1 as MNHNS and CDR2 as SASEGT. The CDR3 DNA is TGTGCCGCACGTTCGCTGAACACTGAAGCTTTCTTT. It is translated as CAARSLNTEAFF.

This chain connects TRBV10-3 to TRBJ2-7; unclear D gene. This CDR3 is 14 amino acids long. CDR1 and CDR2 (germline): ENHRY, SYGVKD. V shed 3 bases and J shed 4 bases, with 13 bases lying between them. CDR3: CAISDPARLYEQYF. In nucleotides, the CDR3 is TGTGCCATCAGTGACCCAGCCCGGCTTTACGAGCAGTACTTC.

The rearrangement links TRBV5-5 to TRBJ2-1, with 9 nucleotides matching TRBD1. The CDR3 has 18 residues. Per germline, CDR1 SGHKS and CDR2 YYEKEE (reference sequence). The ends lost 5 bases at V and 0 bases at J; junction bases unmatched: 12. The CDR3 sequence: CASSSGQGMESSYNEQFF. The DNA of the CDR3 is TGTGCCAGCAGTTCGGGACAGGGCATGGAAAGCTCCTACAATGAGCAGTTCTTC.

This clonotype was counted once. The rearrangement links TRBV6-6 to TRBJ1-5, with D uncertain. V was pared by 6 bases and J by 2 bases, with 14 bases between. The CDR3 loop spans 15 amino acids. CDR1 and CDR2 from the germline V gene are MNHNY and SVGAGI (reference sequence). DNA for the CDR3: TGTGCCAGCAGCTCCGAAACTATGGGCAATCAGCCCCAGCATTTT. Protein sequence: CASSSETMGNQPQHF.

The rearrangement joins TRBV7-9 to TRBJ2-1; the D gene could be TRBD1 or TRBD2 (6 bases each). V was clipped by 5 bases and J by 8 bases, with 10 bases between them. Per the germline V gene, CDR1 is SEHNR and CDR2 is FQNEAQ (reference sequence). The CDR3 spans 12 residues. This CDR3 is CASSAGGHEQFF. CDR3 in DNA: TGTGCCAGCAGCGCCGGGGGCCATGAGCAGTTCTTC.

V is TRBV5-1 and J is TRBJ1-2; the D is unclear. CDR1 SGHRS and CDR2 YFSETQ come from the germline V gene. CDR3 length: 16 amino acids. V dropped 0 bases and J dropped 7 bases, with 19 bases sitting between them. CDR3 region: CASSLEVLPVKRGYTF. The CDR3 DNA is TGCGCCAGCAGCTTGGAAGTCCTGCCGGTGAAACGTGGCTACACCTTC.

This clonotype has just one count. A read error may account for a junction end that differs from germline. The rearrangement joins TRBV27 to TRBJ2-1; D remains ambiguous. The CDR3 runs to 13 residues. CDR1 is MNHEY and CDR2 is SMNVEV in the germline V gene (reference sequence). CDR3 loop: CASSLSLFNEQFF. CDR3 coding DNA: TGTGCCAGCAGCTTATCCCTCTTTAATGAGCAGTTCTTC.

The chain couples TRBV27 to TRBJ2-2, with D unclear. The CDR3 loop spans 15 amino acids. V was shortened by 1 base and J by 13 bases, with 19 bases between the two germline ends. Germline CDR1 is MNHEY and CDR2 is SMNVEV (reference sequence). As DNA, the CDR3 is TGTGCCAGCAGTTTATTAGTATCTGGACCCGGCGGGCTGTTTTTT. This gives the protein CASSLLVSGPGGLFF.

This clonotype was picked up a small number of times. The chain links TRBV15 to TRBJ2-5; D not certain. The V and J ends lost 0 bases and 5 bases respectively, with 16 bases between them. CDR3 size: 16 residues. Per germline, CDR1 LNHNV and CDR2 YYDKDF (reference sequence). The CDR3 protein is CATSRDRGVGRETQYF. CDR3 nucleotide sequence: TGTGCCACCAGCAGAGATCGAGGAGTCGGAAGGGAGACCCAGTACTTC.

The J gene is TRBJ2-7, the V gene TRBV5-1, with 8 bases aligning to TRBD1. The CDR3 is 15 residues long. Trimming cost V 4 bases and J 1 base; bases outside gene matches: 7. Germline lookup yields CDR1 SGHRS and CDR2 YFSETQ. The CDR3 protein is CASSRGQGSSYEQYF. Here the CDR3 DNA reads TGCGCCAGCAGCCGAGGACAGGGTAGTTCCTACGAGCAGTACTTC.

This chain uses TRBV29-1 with TRBJ1-2; no firm D call. There are 11 residues in the CDR3. Trimming cost V 6 bases and J 12 bases, with 17 bases left between them. From germline, CDR1 is SQVTM and CDR2 ANQGSEA. CDR3 loop: CSVVGEPGNTF. The CDR3 coding sequence is TGCAGCGTGGTGGGTGAGCCCGGGAACACCTTC.

The V gene is TRBV6-1, the J gene TRBJ2-7; D ambiguous. Germline CDR1 MNHNS, CDR2 SASEGT. V was pared by 3 bases and J by 2 bases, with 8 bases between. This CDR3 is built from 13 residues. CDR3 nucleotides: TGTGCCAGCAGTGAGGGTTGGACCTACGAGCAGTACTTC. It yields the protein CASSEGWTYEQYF.

This clonotype was seen a few times. This chain joins TRBV27 and TRBJ2-1, with D perhaps matching TRBD1 (6 bases). The CDR3 extends over 14 amino acids. Trimming removed 3 bases from V and 2 bases from J, with 8 bases in between. Germline CDR1 MNHEY, CDR2 SMNVEV (reference sequence). DNA of the CDR3: TGTGCCAGCAGTTTCGGGACACCCTACAATGAGCAGTTCTTC. It yields the protein CASSFGTPYNEQFF.

V and J are TRBV20-1 and TRBJ2-3; the D is unclear. V dropped 3 bases and J dropped 2 bases, with 6 bases sitting between them. Germline CDR1 and CDR2: DFQATT and SNEGSKA (reference sequence). The CDR3 contains 12 residues. CDR3 nucleotide sequence: TGCAGTGCTAGTGACTTCACAGATACGCAGTATTTT. Amino acids: CSASDFTDTQYF.

This clonotype was detected only once. The J gene is TRBJ1-2, the V gene TRBV5-6, with 10 bases lining up with TRBD1. The J segment lost 4 bases and the V segment lost 3 bases, leaving 9 bases of the junction unmatched. This CDR3 has 16 amino acids. Germline-derived CDR1 and CDR2 are SGHDT and YYEEEE. CDR3 in DNA: TGTGCCAGCAGCTCGCCGGGACAGGGGTATAGCTATGGCTACACCTTC. The encoded protein is CASSSPGQGYSYGYTF.

This clonotype was recorded once. The genes are TRBV29-1 and TRBJ1-1; D is perhaps TRBD1 (5 bases). Germline assignment: CDR1 SQVTM and CDR2 ANQGSEA. This CDR3 contains 12 residues. The V end lost 3 bases, the J end lost 6 bases, and 11 bases lay between the germline ends. The CDR3 loop is CSVDSGTPEAFF. CDR3 DNA sequence: TGCAGCGTTGACTCCGGGACCCCTGAAGCTTTCTTT.